This TCR beta chain stems from a study of CD8+ T cells in alopecia areata. Whole-study findings and limits: Lesional scalp exceeded normal scalp in clonality, especially in alopecia totalis/universalis. When scalp samples are sequenced, resident alphabeta T cells of normal skin are also captured. Patients shared TCRs less clearly than mice did, possibly owing to HLA.

Comments on this clone: Its antigen is not known.

A FACSAria was used to sort CD4+ and CD8+ T cells. These cells came from PBMCs. RNA was extracted and reverse transcribed into cDNA as the sequencing template. The assay was immunoSEQ multiplex PCR, and TCRdb's table has in-frame clones only and misses some. Of 98,000 or so clones listed, around 59% are singletons. The CDR3 loop spans 15 amino acids. With 0 bases removed from V and 7 bases from J, the gap between germline ends came to 16 bases. Germline V lookup: CDR1 SGHVS, CDR2 FQNEAQ. The sequenced sample consisted of CD8+ T cells sorted from blood. The receptor was derived from a human donor in good health. The chain employs TRBV7-8 and TRBJ2-7, with D possibly TRBD1 on 7 matching bases. Written as DNA, the CDR3 is TGTGCCAGCAGCTTAGCGTGGTTCAGGGGGGATGAGCAGTACTTC. Translating it yields CASSLAWFRGDEQYF. The complete variable domain, with remaining parts taken from reference TRBV7-8 and TRBJ2-7, reads GAGVSQSPRYKVAKRGQDVALRCDPISGHVSLFWYQQALGQGPEFLTYFQNEAQLDKSGLPSDRFFAERPEGSVSTLKIQRTQQEDSAVYLCASSLAWFRGDEQYFGPGTRLTVT.